This TCR beta chain was identified during a study of T cell repertoires in cytomegalovirus infection. At the level of the study: The public TCR beta signatures pointed to both CMV infection and matching HLA type. General observations from the study: CMV carriers having the relevant HLA were flagged by cumulative public TCR beta family frequency. In two of eight donors, the top clonotype was HLA-C-restricted CMV-specific.

TCRdb used MiXCR to reprocess the reads, holding one entry per CDR3 protein. Here the sample spans 180,000 or so distinct CDR3 sequences, 17% being singletons. Trimming stripped 3 bases from V and 1 base from J, with 18 bases between. The CDR3 is made up of 17 amino acids. The V gene's germline CDR1 is SGHAT and CDR2 FQNNGV. A remark on this clonotype: Its antigen remains unknown.

This chain connects TRBV11-2 to TRBJ2-5, with no clear D. The sequence was obtained from a human donor in good health (CMV status not recorded). Some clones in this sample may be carry-over from other donors' samples. Sequencing was carried out using CD8+ T cells from PBMCs. The CDR3 loop reads CASSFQPLPHPQETQYF. CDR3 in DNA: TGTGCCAGCAGCTTTCAACCCCTTCCCCACCCCCAAGAGACCCAGTACTTC.